The T cell receptor (beta chain) under discussion was sequenced for a study of PD-1 blockade in classical Hodgkin lymphoma. In the study overall: With a 2-week interval, patients received intravenous nivolumab at 3 mg/kg.

Stated time point: cycle 4 day 1 (C4D1), after 6 weeks of nivolumab. Every patient was affected by relapse after autologous stem cell transplantation, while exposure to brentuximab vedotin was not uniform. CDR1 SGHRS and CDR2 YFSETQ come from the germline V gene. The CDR3 is 13 amino acids. Trimming took 4 bases from V and 3 from J, leaving 7 bases between them. Findings and caveats of the study: What caused the repertoire differences, perhaps disease activity or prior therapy, remains undefined. In newly diagnosed patients, baseline TCR diversity was reportedly below that of healthy donors.

Assay: immunoSEQ multiplex PCR; the TCRdb copy retains only in-frame clones and omits some. Of fewer than 35,000 clones listed, around 85% are singletons. As regards this clone: Its specificity is unknown.

The receptor was derived from a human donor with classical Hodgkin lymphoma. The rearrangement uses TRBV5-1 and TRBJ2-2; D gene ambiguous. Specimen: peripheral blood mononuclear cells (PBMCs), collected before the fourth cycle of nivolumab. DNA of the CDR3: TGCGCCAGCAGCCCTAGATACACCGGGGAGCTGTTTTTT. This encodes CASSPRYTGELFF. Drawing the rest from reference TRBV5-1 and TRBJ2-2, the complete variable domain is KAGVTQTPRYLIKTRGQQVTLSCSPISGHRSVSWYQQTPGQGLQFLFEYFSETQRNKGNFPGRFSGRQFSNSRSEMNVSTLELGDSALYLCASSPRYTGELFFGEGSRLTVL.